The 9 T cell receptor beta chains given below trace back to one sample, sequenced in a study of T cell repertoires in cytomegalovirus infection. TCRdb re-called the reads with MiXCR, one entry per CDR3 protein. Here the sample spans roughly 230,000 distinct CDR3 sequences, 15% to 20% being singletons. The specimen was CD8+ T cells from PBMCs. The receptors here all came from a human donor in good health (CMV status not recorded). Some clones in this sample may be carry-over from other donors' samples.

J is TRBJ1-2 and V is TRBV28; 11 bases map to TRBD1. Germline values: CDR1 MDHEN, CDR2 SYDVKM. Germline trimming cut 8 bases from V and 4 bases from J; bases unmatched to any gene: 12. The CDR3 loop spans 16 amino acids. The CDR3 is CASRTGGTGGIYGYTF. As DNA, the CDR3 is TGTGCCAGCCGGACGGGGGGGACAGGGGGTATCTATGGCTACACCTTC.

This clonotype was picked up a small number of times. This chain uses TRBV20-1 with TRBJ2-3; a possible D gene is TRBD2 (6 bases). CDR1 is DFQATT, CDR2 SNEGSKA, per germline (reference sequence). V was pared by 3 bases and J by 2 bases, with 15 bases between. The CDR3 is made up of 15 amino acids. The CDR3 loop reads CSASWIGLTTDTQYF. In DNA form, the CDR3 reads TGCAGTGCTAGTTGGATCGGACTAACCACAGATACGCAGTATTTT.

This clonotype was observed at least ten times. The chain recombines TRBV6-1 with TRBJ2-1; D possibly corresponds to TRBD2 (5 bases). This CDR3 has 12 amino acids. CDR1 and CDR2 (germline): MNHNS, SASEGT. V lost 7 bases, J lost 8 bases, and 12 bases lay in between. The CDR3 DNA reads TGTGCCAGCACCGGGATAGAGGATGAGCAGTTCTTC. It encodes CASTGIEDEQFF.

The chain uses TRBV7-9 and TRBJ1-1, with 7 positions matching TRBD1. The CDR3 is made up of 14 amino acids. Germline V gene lookup returns CDR1 SEHNR and CDR2 FQNEAQ (reference sequence). V dropped 1 base and J dropped 8; count of bases not matched to a gene: 7. The CDR3 sequence: CASSLGQGLHEAFF. DNA of the CDR3: TGTGCCAGCAGCTTAGGACAGGGTCTACACGAAGCTTTCTTT.

This clonotype has ten or more counts. This chain uses TRBV4-1 with TRBJ1-2; a possible D gene is TRBD1 (5 bases). In germline, CDR1 is MGHRA, CDR2 YSYEKL. This CDR3 has 14 amino acids. V gave up 0 bases and J gave up 2 bases, with 7 bases separating them. CDR3 in DNA: TGCGCCAGCAGCCAAGAACCAGGGAACTATGGCTACACCTTC. Protein product: CASSQEPGNYGYTF.

The sample holds many counts of this clonotype. The chain carries TRBV7-2 and TRBJ2-7, with D unresolved. The CDR3 is 18 residues long. V shed 2 bases and J shed 0 bases, with 20 bases lying between them. The germline gives CDR1 SGHTA, CDR2 FQGNSA. The CDR3 coding sequence is TGTGCCAGCAGCTTATCCCTATTGTGGGCCCCGAGCTCCTACGAGCAGTACTTC. Amino acid sequence: CASSLSLLWAPSSYEQYF.

This clonotype was seen ten or more times. CDR3 bases: TGTGCCAGCAGTTTTTCAGGGGGAGTCGGGGAGCTGTTTTTT. Its protein product is CASSFSGGVGELFF. V gene TRBV12-3 or TRBV12-4 combines with J gene TRBJ2-2, with TRBD1 identical over 7 bases. The length of the CDR3 is 14 residues. With 3 bases clipped from V and 7 bases from J, the junction kept 5 bases outside the gene matches.

This chain uses TRBV7-9 with TRBJ2-7; D is perhaps TRBD1 or TRBD2 (6 bases each). Germline lookup yields CDR1 SEHNR and CDR2 FQNEAQ (reference sequence). The CDR3 spans 15 residues. Trimming cost V 1 base and J 0 bases, with 10 bases left between them. CDR3 amino acids: CASSLGGAASYEQYF. The CDR3 DNA is TGTGCCAGCAGCTTAGGGGGGGCAGCCTCCTACGAGCAGTACTTC.

V and J are TRBV6-2 or TRBV6-3 and TRBJ1-6; TRBD1 matches 10 bases. Trimming cost V 6 bases and J 10 bases; bases outside gene matches: 18. This CDR3 is built from 18 residues. The germline CDR1 and CDR2 sequences are MNHEY and SVGEGT. CDR3 in DNA: TGTGCCAGCAGCATCTATCCGGGACAGGGGACAAAGGGATCACCCCTCCACTTT. Its protein is CASSIYPGQGTKGSPLHF.